The 9 T cell receptor beta chains given below trace back to one sample, sequenced in a study of OX40 agonist ivuxolimab in advanced cancers. Generated by immunoSEQ multiplex PCR, the TCRdb table keeps only in-frame clones and is missing some. This table has 100,000 or so clones, approximately 90% appearing once. The sample here was CD4+ or CD8+ T cells sorted from blood, taken in a trial of the OX40 agonist ivuxolimab. The receptors stem from an adult with an advanced solid tumor such as melanoma, head and neck, liver or kidney cancer.

Concerning this clone itself: This CDR3 is also generated by other DNA sequences in the sample. V is TRBV5-1 and J is TRBJ2-1; possibly TRBD1 for D (6 bases). Germline loops: CDR1 SGHRS, CDR2 YFSETQ. The CDR3 totals 14 residues. The ends were cut back, 4 bases at V and 6 bases at J, with 14 bases in the middle. The CDR3 DNA follows: TGCGCCAGCAGCCGTACAGGGTGGGGCAATGAGCAGTTCTTC. It encodes CASSRTGWGNEQFF.

This chain links TRBV2 with TRBJ1-1; the match to TRBD1 covers 7 bases. The trim removed 9 bases at V and 8 bases at J, leaving 18 bases unmatched. Germline values: CDR1 SNHLY, CDR2 FYNNEI. The CDR3 has 15 amino acids. The CDR3 region has the DNA TGTGCCAGTAATGCGCCAGGGGGAGCGAACGCAGAAGCTTTCTTT. It is translated as CASNAPGGANAEAFF.

The J gene is TRBJ2-1, the V gene TRBV7-2; 7 bases align to TRBD2. The CDR3 is 15 amino acids. The germline V gene encodes CDR1 SGHTA and CDR2 FQGNSA. Losses at the gene ends were 5 bases for V and 6 bases for J; bases not matched to a gene: 10. In DNA, the CDR3 is TGTGCCAGCAGCCTGTCGATAGCGGGCCTCAATGAGCAGTTCTTC. Its protein is CASSLSIAGLNEQFF. Drawing the rest from reference TRBV7-2 and TRBJ2-1, the complete variable domain is GAGVSQSPSNKVTEKGKDVELRCDPISGHTALYWYRQSLGQGLEFLIYFQGNSAPDKSGLPSDRFSAERTGGSVSTLTIQRTQQEDSAVYLCASSLSIAGLNEQFFGPGTRLTVL.

The V call is TRBV5-1, the J call TRBJ2-5; D is perhaps TRBD1 or TRBD2 (5 bases each). The ends were cut back, 4 bases at V and 4 bases at J, with 14 bases in the middle. Germline-derived CDR1 and CDR2 are SGHRS and YFSETQ. The CDR3 runs 14 residues. CDR3 amino acids: CASSLPGGSETQYF. The CDR3 coding sequence is TGCGCCAGCAGCCTCCCTGGGGGTTCAGAGACCCAGTACTTC.

As DNA, the CDR3 is TGTGCCAGTAGTATGGGACTAGCGGGAGGACCGCAGTACTTC. It codes for CASSMGLAGGPQYF. This chain joins TRBV19 and TRBJ2-7; 15 positions match TRBD2. V shed 3 bases and J 9 bases; nucleotides not matched to a gene: 3. This CDR3 contains 14 residues. Per germline, CDR1 LNHDA and CDR2 SQIVND (reference sequence).

The chain uses TRBV6-1 and TRBJ1-2, with 7 bases lining up with TRBD1. V dropped 3 bases and J dropped 4; count of bases not matched to a gene: 2. CDR1 MNHNS and CDR2 SASEGT come from the germline V gene. The CDR3 spans 13 residues. The CDR3 region is CASSETGFYGYTF. CDR3 DNA: TGTGCCAGCAGTGAGACAGGGTTCTATGGCTACACCTTC.

This clone was seen a single time. The chain couples TRBV18 to TRBJ2-7; 8 bases map to TRBD1. Germline values: CDR1 KGHSH, CDR2 LQKENI. V was clipped by 4 bases and J by 2 bases; unmatched bases: 7. The CDR3 has 15 amino acids. The DNA of the CDR3 is TGTGCCAGCTCACGAGACAGGGGCTATCCCTACGAGCAGTACTTC. It specifies CASSRDRGYPYEQYF.

The rearrangement uses TRBV18 and TRBJ1-4; D remains ambiguous. The germline CDR1 and CDR2 sequences are KGHSH and LQKENI. CDR3 length: 15 residues. The V end was cut by 2 bases, the J end by 3 bases, with 10 bases between. CDR3: CASSPRQGPNEKLFF. CDR3 sequence (DNA): TGTGCCAGCTCACCAAGACAAGGTCCTAATGAAAAACTGTTTTTT. The variable domain in full, completed from reference TRBV18 and TRBJ1-4, reads NAGVMQNPRHLVRRRGQEARLRCSPMKGHSHVYWYRQLPEEGLKFMVYLQKENIIDESGMPKERFSAEFPKEGPSILRIQQVVRGDSAAYFCASSPRQGPNEKLFFGSGTQLSVL.

A few counts support this clone. The rearrangement uses TRBV6-6 and TRBJ1-5; 7 bases agree with TRBD1. Losses at the gene ends were 6 bases for V and 6 bases for J; bases not matched to a gene: 5. Germline values: CDR1 MNHNY, CDR2 SVGAGI (reference sequence). The CDR3 spans 13 residues. The CDR3 DNA reads as TGTGCCAGCAGGCCGACAGGGTCTCAGCCCCAGCATTTT. Translation gives CASRPTGSQPQHF.